A single sample is the source of the 12 T cell receptor beta chains below, sequenced in a study of cytomegalovirus exposure and HLA in healthy donors (dated 2017 in TCRdb). The library was prepared using the immunoSEQ multiplex PCR assay. A mixture of 60 forward primers for TCR Vbeta segments and 13 reverse primers for TCR Jbeta segments was used in the multiplex PCR. The clones in this table, taken by TCRdb from immuneACCESS, are in-frame only. Not every clone is retained; where verified, under half of the shortfall comes from an unresolved V gene, and the cause of the rest is unknown. The sample table contains about 130,000 clones; only one count was recorded for 70% to 80% of them. The ten largest clones capture about 2.6% of the sample. The sample taken for sequencing was PBMCs. These receptors were taken from a woman in her sixties in good health and CMV-seropositive.

The chain links TRBV7-6 to TRBJ2-1; D is uncertain. This CDR3 is 9 amino acids long. Between the trimmed V and J ends, which lost 5 bases and 14 bases, there was a span of 7 bases. Germline V gene sequence: CDR1 SGHVS, CDR2 FNYEAQ. The CDR3: CASSPLEFF. The CDR3 DNA is TGTGCCAGCAGCCCTCTTGAGTTCTTC.

V gene TRBV6-6 combines with J gene TRBJ1-3; 7 bases line up with TRBD1. Germline V gives CDR1 MNHNY, CDR2 SVGAGI (reference sequence). V lost 4 bases to trimming and J lost 0 bases; unmatched junction nucleotides: 6. CDR3 length equals 16 residues. This chain's CDR3 is CASSFGTALSGNTIYF. The CDR3 nucleotides are TGTGCCAGCAGTTTCGGGACAGCGCTCTCTGGAAACACCATATATTTT.

The chain is built from TRBV13 and TRBJ1-4; D is perhaps TRBD1 (6 bases). Trimming removed 5 bases from V and 8 bases from J, with 21 bases in between. Germline V CDR1 and CDR2: PRHDT, FYEKMQ (reference sequence). The CDR3 has 16 residues. Here the CDR3 reads CASSPNRAGLDEKLFF. The CDR3 DNA reads TGTGCCAGCAGCCCGAACAGGGCAGGGTTAGACGAAAAACTGTTTTTT. Looking up the rest from reference TRBV13 and TRBJ1-4 gives the full variable domain: AAGVIQSPRHLIKEKRETATLKCYPIPRHDTVYWYQQGPGQDPQFLISFYEKMQSDKGSIPDRFSAQQFSDYHSELNMSSLELGDSALYFCASSPNRAGLDEKLFFGSGTQLSVL.

This chain connects TRBV25-1 to TRBJ2-7; 7 positions agree with TRBD1. After removal of 4 bases from V and 1 base from J, the junction contained 1 base not matched to a gene. Germline-derived CDR1 and CDR2 are MGHDK and SYGVNS. The CDR3 length is 13 residues. In DNA, the CDR3 is TGTGCCAGCAGTGCGGGACAGTCCTACGAGCAGTACTTC. It is translated as CASSAGQSYEQYF.

The rearrangement uses TRBV6-5 and TRBJ2-7; 8 bases fit TRBD1. CDR3 length equals 13 residues. Unmatched junction bases numbered 8, after V lost 6 bases and J lost 7 bases. Germline values: CDR1 MNHEY, CDR2 SVGAGI. The CDR3 DNA follows: TGTGCCAGCAGGGGGGACAGGAGGAGGGAGCAGTACTTC. Its translation: CASRGDRRREQYF.

V gene TRBV6-5 combines with J gene TRBJ1-2, with D uncertain. Germline V CDR1 and CDR2: MNHEY, SVGAGI. Trimming cost V 4 bases and J 4 bases, with 4 bases left between them. This CDR3 spans 11 amino acids. CDR3 bases: TGTGCCAGCAGTTTCGGCTATGGCTACACCTTC. As protein: CASSFGYGYTF.

The chain uses TRBV27 and TRBJ1-2, with D tentatively TRBD1 (6 bases). This CDR3 region has 15 residues. The V end lost 5 bases, the J end lost 0 bases, and 13 bases lay between the germline ends. Germline CDR1 MNHEY, CDR2 SMNVEV (reference sequence). The CDR3 protein is CASSALDSSNYGYTF. CDR3 DNA: TGTGCCAGCAGTGCTTTGGACAGTTCTAACTATGGCTACACCTTC.

J is TRBJ1-4 and V is TRBV14, with D perhaps matching TRBD1 (5 bases). Trimming removed 1 base at V and 8 bases at J, with 20 bases between. CDR3 size: 17 residues. CDR1 and CDR2 from the germline V gene are SGHDN and FVKESK. CDR3 amino acids: CASSQGGTVVVGEKLFF. In nucleotides, the CDR3 is TGTGCCAGCAGCCAAGGGGGGACTGTTGTTGTCGGGGAAAAACTGTTTTTT.

V usage is TRBV4-1 and J usage is TRBJ1-2; D is perhaps TRBD1 (5 bases). This CDR3 comprises 16 residues. CDR1 is MGHRA and CDR2 is YSYEKL in the germline V gene. Trimming removed 1 base at V and 5 bases at J, with 17 bases between. CDR3 sequence: CASSQVGRDRSYGYTF. CDR3 nucleotide sequence: TGCGCCAGCAGCCAAGTGGGGCGGGACCGATCGTATGGCTACACCTTC.

The V gene is TRBV7-9, the J gene TRBJ2-1; tentatively, D is TRBD1 (6 bases). CDR1 SEHNR and CDR2 FQNEAQ come from the germline V gene (reference sequence). The CDR3 has 16 amino acids. Trimming removed 5 bases from V and 8 bases from J, with 22 bases in between. Here the CDR3 reads CASSGKLGRGSDEQFF. DNA of the CDR3: TGTGCCAGCAGCGGAAAACTGGGAAGGGGGTCCGATGAGCAGTTCTTC.

The CDR3 protein is CASTLGLAGVETQYF. The CDR3 DNA follows: TGTGCCAGCACCCTGGGACTAGCGGGGGTGGAGACCCAGTACTTC. The J gene is TRBJ2-5, the V gene TRBV2; 14 bases match TRBD2. V lost 7 bases to trimming and J lost 5 bases; unmatched junction nucleotides: 6. The CDR3 extends over 15 amino acids. CDR1 SNHLY and CDR2 FYNNEI come from the germline V gene.

This chain links TRBV7-9 with TRBJ2-1, with TRBD2 identical over 16 bases. Germline V gene lookup returns CDR1 SEHNR and CDR2 FQNEAQ (reference sequence). The CDR3 spans 17 residues. The trim removed 5 bases at V and 2 bases at J, leaving 3 bases unmatched. The CDR3 protein is CASSVGTSGGAYNEQFF. CDR3 bases: TGTGCCAGCAGCGTTGGGACTAGCGGGGGGGCCTACAATGAGCAGTTCTTC.